Listed below are T cell receptor beta chains from one sample, sequenced in a study of shared clonotypes between healthy human individuals. TCRdb keeps only in-frame clones here, not all; method: immunoSEQ multiplex PCR. Among around 2.1 million clones, 85% to 95% were seen once, and the ten largest hold roughly 1.8%. Sequencing used naive CD8+ T cells from PBMCs. The receptors here all came from a man aged 18 to 30 in good health. Some clones in this sample may be carry-over from other donors' samples. Each CDR3 is given with its conserved first and last residue. D genes are given only for firm matches. Size is omitted from some rows. Given values are once, few, many or a class for expanded clones.

>once|TRBV12-1|NA|TRBJ2-7
CASSFRLPQRESNYEQYF
TGTGCCAGCAGCTTCCGCCTCCCTCAGCGGGAGTCCAACTACGAGCAGTACTTC
>NA|TRBV27|TRBD1|TRBJ1-5
CASRRQGKGQPQHF
TGTGCCAGCAGACGACAGGGAAAGGGACAGCCCCAGCATTTT
>once|TRBV30|NA|TRBJ2-1
CASSDGLYNEQFF
TGTGCCTCGAGTGACGGCCTCTACAATGAGCAGTTCTTC
>NA|TRBV28|NA|TRBJ1-5
CATWAGMYNQPQHF
TGTGCCACTTGGGCAGGGATGTACAATCAGCCCCAGCATTTT
>NA|TRBV6-6|NA|TRBJ2-4
CATSVGVAKNIQYF
TGTGCCACCTCCGTGGGGGTAGCCAAAAACATTCAGTACTTC
>NA|TRBV5-6|TRBD2|TRBJ2-2
CASSLFDAGAGELFF
TGTGCCAGCAGCTTGTTCGATGCGGGGGCCGGGGAGCTGTTTTTT
>few|TRBV27|NA|TRBJ2-7
CASSLSRSYEQYF
TGTGCCAGCAGTTTATCTCGGTCCTACGAGCAGTACTTC
>NA|TRBV6-5|NA|TRBJ2-7
CASRRTVFYEQYF
TGTGCCAGCAGGAGGACAGTTTTCTACGAGCAGTACTTC
>NA|TRBV11-2|NA|TRBJ2-3
CASSLGVLGHTTDTQYF
TGTGCCAGCAGCTTAGGGGTGTTGGGGCATACCACAGATACGCAGTATTTT
>NA|TRBV6-5|TRBD1|TRBJ1-5
CASSSTPDRAQPQHF
TGTGCCAGCAGTAGCACTCCGGACAGGGCTCAGCCCCAGCATTTT
>NA|TRBV23-1|NA|TRBJ1-5
CASSQSIGVYSNQPQHF
TGCGCCAGCAGTCAATCGATCGGCGTTTATAGCAATCAGCCCCAGCATTTT
>NA|TRBV28|NA|TRBJ2-7
CASSSPSYEQYF
TGTGCCAGCAGTTCCCCATCCTACGAGCAGTACTTC
>NA|TRBV5-1|NA|TRBJ2-2
CASSWGPGGTGELFF
TGCGCCAGCAGCTGGGGCCCAGGAGGGACCGGGGAGCTGTTTTTT
>NA|TRBV9|NA|TRBJ2-2
CASSAGKGELFF
TGTGCCAGCAGCGCAGGGAAGGGGGAGCTGTTTTTT
>NA|TRBV6-5|TRBD1|TRBJ2-7
CASRAPRQGAGVYF
TGTGCCAGCAGGGCCCCTCGACAGGGGGCAGGTGTGTACTTC
>NA|TRBV5-6|TRBD2|TRBJ2-4
CASSKSGGGNIQYF
TGTGCCAGCAGCAAATCCGGGGGAGGGAACATTCAGTACTTC
>NA|TRBV13|NA|TRBJ2-7
CASSSMALGEQYF
TGTGCCAGCAGCTCCATGGCTTTAGGTGAGCAGTACTTC
>once|TRBV28|NA|TRBJ1-2
CASTDSLGNYGYTF
TGTGCCAGCACCGACAGTCTCGGTAACTATGGCTACACCTTC
>NA|TRBV19|TRBD1|TRBJ2-1
CASSIRDSSYNEQFF
TGTGCCAGTAGTATAAGGGACAGCTCCTACAATGAGCAGTTCTTC
>NA|TRBV27|NA|TRBJ1-1
CASSFFGGTEAFF
TGTGCCAGCAGTTTTTTCGGGGGCACTGAAGCTTTCTTT
>NA|TRBV28|TRBD2|TRBJ2-3
CASSSRKTSGRGPDTQYF
TGTGCCAGCAGTTCGAGAAAGACTAGCGGGAGAGGCCCAGATACGCAGTATTTT
>NA|TRBV6-5|NA|TRBJ2-2
CASSYQQGPEELFF
TGTGCCAGCAGTTATCAACAGGGACCCGAGGAGCTGTTTTTT
>NA|TRBV28|TRBD1|TRBJ1-2
CASSLGTGKDGYTF
TGTGCCAGCAGTCTGGGGACAGGGAAGGATGGCTACACCTTC
>NA|TRBV7-9|NA|TRBJ1-1
CASSLALRRHPMNTEAFF
TGTGCCAGCAGCTTAGCGCTCCGGCGGCACCCCATGAACACTGAAGCTTTCTTT
>NA|TRBV10-3|NA|TRBJ1-3
CAITSRDPRGNTIYF
TGTGCCATCACCTCCAGGGACCCTCGTGGAAACACCATATATTTT
>NA|TRBV10-3|TRBD1|TRBJ2-3
CAIRDRDREADTQYF
TGTGCCATCAGGGACCGGGACAGGGAGGCAGATACGCAGTATTTT
>NA|TRBV28|NA|TRBJ1-4
CASSPPDEGKLFF
TGTGCCAGCAGTCCTCCAGATGAGGGAAAACTGTTTTTT